This T cell receptor beta chain was recovered during a study of T cells in Graves' hyperthyroidism and ophthalmopathy. The study enrolled patients aged 18 to 65 with newly diagnosed hyperthyroidism of under 2 months' duration. Fresh peripheral blood, 9.5 to 10 ml of it, supplied the PBMCs. This clonotype was picked up many times. Its target is not known. Amplification of TCR beta CDR3 regions was performed using RNA transcripts as template. During a first-round RT-PCR of the TCR CDR3, the HTBI primer set was used. Each CDR3 protein gets one entry after TCRdb re-called the multiplex PCR reads with MiXCR. The sample contains over 700,000 distinct CDR3 sequences, about two fifths of which appear only once. There are 14 residues in the CDR3. The ends were cut back, 5 bases at V and 3 bases at J, with 14 bases in the middle. Germline V gene sequence: CDR1 SQVTM, CDR2 ANQGSEA. Study-wide results and limits: Most clonotypes expanded in the thyroid (above 0.001) were also present in blood.

What was sequenced was blood. The chain uses TRBV29-1 and TRBJ1-5; D ambiguous. The clonotype originates from a young man with Graves' hyperthyroidism. Here the CDR3 reads CSVRYDGLNQPQHF. CDR3 bases: TGCAGCGTTCGGTATGACGGTCTCAATCAGCCCCAGCATTTT.